The clone carrying this TCR beta chain has just a few counts. Antigen unknown. Libraries were prepared by immunoSEQ multiplex PCR; TCRdb keeps only in-frame clonotypes and omits some of them. The sample has about 28,000 clones; about three fifths are singletons. This CDR3 comprises 13 residues. The V gene's germline CDR1 is MDHEN and CDR2 SYDVKM. V lost 7 bases to trimming and J lost 2 bases, with 10 bases between them. The sample belongs to a study of cytotoxic CD8 clonotypes in ibrutinib-treated CLL. Overall study results and limits: The clonality went up when patients responded to ibrutinib and dropped back toward baseline at progression. Public clonotypes showed up rarely, and on treatment they shrank or held steady.

This sample comprised PBMCs, obtained before ibrutinib treatment. The rearrangement links TRBV28 to TRBJ2-3; D not certain. This TCR came from a human donor with chronic lymphocytic leukemia. The CDR3 bases are TGTGCCAGCACCCATTATCCCACAGATACGCAGTATTTT. This translates into CASTHYPTDTQYF.